One and the same sample provided the 31 T cell receptor beta chains below, sequenced in a study of HIV-infected patients and healthy controls. Via MiXCR, TCRdb re-called the 5' RACE reads, giving one row per CDR3 protein. This table holds about 63,000 distinct CDR3 sequences, 16% found once. The sequenced material came from CD4+ T cells from blood. The origin of the receptors is a human donor in good health.

There are a few counts of this clonotype. This chain connects TRBV30 to TRBJ2-2, with TRBD1 as a possible D gene (6 bases). This CDR3 is 13 amino acids long. Between the trimmed V and J ends, which lost 4 bases and 6 bases, there was a span of 12 bases. Per germline, CDR1 GTSNPN and CDR2 SVGIG (reference sequence). The CDR3 sequence is CAWNRAFAGELFF. The CDR3 DNA follows: TGTGCCTGGAACAGGGCATTTGCCGGGGAGCTGTTTTTT. The whole variable domain, filled in from reference TRBV30 and TRBJ2-2, reads SQTIHQWPATLVQPVGSPLSLECTVEGTSNPNLYWYRQAAGRGLQLLFYSVGIGQISSEVPQNLSASRPQDRQFILSSKKLLLSDSGFYLCAWNRAFAGELFFGEGSRLTVL.

This clonotype was observed a few times. The CDR3 loop reads CASSFTGMNLNTEAFF. The CDR3 DNA reads as TGTGCCAGCAGCTTCACAGGCATGAACCTGAACACTGAAGCTTTCTTT. J is TRBJ1-1 and V is TRBV7-2; D is possibly TRBD1 (5 bases). Looked up from germline, CDR1 is SGHTA and CDR2 is FQGNSA. This CDR3 is built from 16 residues. Trimming pared 3 bases from V and 0 bases from J, leaving 14 bases between.

This clonotype was observed at least ten times. The chain uses TRBV30 and TRBJ1-2, with unresolved D. The germline V and J ends were trimmed by 2 bases and 8 bases, with 12 bases remaining between them. The CDR3 covers 12 residues. Germline loops: CDR1 GTSNPN, CDR2 SVGIG (reference sequence). The DNA of the CDR3 is TGTGCCTGGAGTACCTCATTGAAAGGCTACACCTTC. It specifies CAWSTSLKGYTF. The entire variable domain, with the rest obtained from reference TRBV30 and TRBJ1-2, is as follows: SQTIHQWPATLVQPVGSPLSLECTVEGTSNPNLYWYRQAAGRGLQLLFYSVGIGQISSEVPQNLSASRPQDRQFILSSKKLLLSDSGFYLCAWSTSLKGYTFGSGTRLTVV.

This clonotype was recorded at least ten times. This sequence joins TRBV3-1 and TRBJ1-3; D ambiguous. The CDR3 spans 12 residues. CDR1 is LGHDT, CDR2 YNNKEL, per germline (reference sequence). V was shortened by 5 bases and J by 2 bases, with 4 bases between the two germline ends. Here the CDR3 reads CASSSTGNTIYF. CDR3 in DNA: TGTGCCAGCAGCTCTACTGGAAACACCATATATTTT.

This clonotype has ten or more counts. CDR3 amino acids: CSAPEQGPNEQFF. The DNA for the CDR3 is TGCAGTGCTCCGGAACAGGGACCCAATGAGCAGTTCTTC. J is TRBJ2-1 and V is TRBV20-1, with D maybe TRBD1 (6 bases). The germline V gene has CDR1 DFQATT and CDR2 SNEGSKA (reference sequence). The CDR3 has 13 amino acids. Trimming removed 5 bases from V and 6 bases from J, with 14 bases in between.

This clonotype was detected many times. The chain joins TRBV6-5 to TRBJ2-5; D may be TRBD1 (6 bases). CDR1 MNHEY and CDR2 SVGAGI come from the germline V gene. The V end lost 5 bases, the J end lost 3 bases, and 13 bases lay between the germline ends. The CDR3 contains 14 residues. The CDR3 region is CASSPDRPKETQYF. CDR3 sequence (DNA): TGTGCCAGCAGTCCGGACAGACCTAAAGAGACCCAGTACTTC.

This clonotype was recorded a few times. The chain has TRBV28 and TRBJ2-1; TRBD1 aligns across 7 bases. Germline loops: CDR1 MDHEN, CDR2 SYDVKM. The V segment lost 7 bases and the J segment 3 bases; nucleotides outside the gene matches: 12. CDR3 length equals 16 residues. Here the CDR3 reads CASIPLGTEVYNEQFF. The CDR3 nucleotides read TGTGCCAGCATCCCTTTGGGGACAGAAGTCTACAATGAGCAGTTCTTC.

The CDR3: CATSDPKPGQANTGELFF. CDR3 in DNA: TGTGCCACCAGTGACCCCAAACCGGGACAGGCGAACACCGGGGAGCTGTTTTTT. V is TRBV24-1 and J is TRBJ2-2; 8 bases are shared with TRBD1. Per germline, CDR1 KGHDR and CDR2 SFDVKD. The CDR3 has 18 residues. V shed 4 bases, J shed 0 bases, and the junction held 9 bases outside the gene matches.

This chain joins TRBV5-4 and TRBJ2-1; possible D gene TRBD2, 5 bases. This CDR3 spans 14 amino acids. Trimming removed 2 bases from V and 8 bases from J, with 14 bases in between. Germline V gives CDR1 SGHNT, CDR2 YYREEE (reference sequence). The CDR3 nucleotides are TGTGCCAGCAGCTTTGGAGGACCGGGGTATGAGCAGTTCTTC. It specifies CASSFGGPGYEQFF.

This chain uses TRBV5-4 with TRBJ2-1; D may be TRBD2 (5 bases). The CDR3 loop spans 16 amino acids. The germline V gene has CDR1 SGHNT and CDR2 YYREEE (reference sequence). Trimming pared 3 bases from V and 0 bases from J, leaving 13 bases between. CDR3 bases: TGTGCCAGCAGCTCGGGGAGCTTTCGCTCCTACAATGAGCAGTTCTTC. Its translation is CASSSGSFRSYNEQFF.

The J gene is TRBJ2-7, the V gene TRBV6-6; D remains unclear. The V gene lost 6 bases and the J gene lost 2 bases, with 8 bases spanning the gap. Germline loops: CDR1 MNHNY, CDR2 SVGAGI (reference sequence). This CDR3 spans 12 amino acids. DNA for the CDR3: TGTGCCAGCAGCCTTGAAGCCTACGAGCAGTACTTC. Translating gives CASSLEAYEQYF.

This chain joins TRBV19 and TRBJ1-4, with D possibly being TRBD1 (5 bases). Germline V gene data show CDR1 as LNHDA and CDR2 as SQIVND (reference sequence). V lost 9 bases to trimming and J lost 0 bases, with 17 bases between them. The CDR3 consists of 16 residues. The CDR3 here is CASQAGGIATNEKLFF. The CDR3 bases are TGTGCCAGCCAAGCCGGGGGAATCGCAACTAATGAAAAACTGTTTTTT.

The chain links TRBV5-1 to TRBJ2-7; 9 bases map to TRBD1. This CDR3 region has 13 residues. Trimming took 1 base from V and 12 from J; bases not matched to a gene: 8. The germline gives CDR1 SGHRS, CDR2 YFSETQ. The CDR3 DNA is TGCGCCAGCAGCTTGCGGGACAGGGATACGGGGTACTTC. Translation: CASSLRDRDTGYF.

The rearrangement joins TRBV7-2 to TRBJ2-7; no reliable D call. This CDR3 has 14 residues. Germline V gives CDR1 SGHTA, CDR2 FQGNSA. Trimming stripped 5 bases from V and 2 bases from J, with 13 bases between. CDR3 protein: CASSLLGLTYEQYF. In DNA, the CDR3 is TGTGCCAGCAGCCTCCTCGGCCTAACCTACGAGCAGTACTTC.

This clonotype was recorded at least ten times. The chain links TRBV6-2 or TRBV6-3 to TRBJ1-1; the match to TRBD1 covers 8 bases. The ends lost 0 bases at V and 1 base at J; junction bases unmatched: 4. The CDR3 totals 16 residues. CDR1 MNHEY and CDR2 SVGEGT come from the germline V gene. For the CDR3, the DNA is TGTGCCAGCAGTTACTCCCAGGGGGCTACGAACACTGAAGCTTTCTTT. Encoded protein: CASSYSQGATNTEAFF.

The genes are TRBV5-4 and TRBJ1-1; no firm D call. Per the germline V gene, CDR1 is SGHNT and CDR2 is YYREEE (reference sequence). Between the trimmed V and J ends, which lost 1 base and 9 bases, there was a span of 10 bases. The CDR3 is 12 amino acids. CDR3 bases: TGTGCCAGCAGCTTGTTTGGTCGGAAAGCTTTCTTT. Protein product: CASSLFGRKAFF. The variable domain in full, completed from reference TRBV5-4 and TRBJ1-1, reads ETGVTQSPTHLIKTRGQQVTLRCSSQSGHNTVSWYQQALGQGPQFIFQYYREEENGRGNFPPRFSGLQFPNYSSELNVNALELDDSALYLCASSLFGRKAFFGQGTRLTVV.

In this sample, this clonotype turned up many times. The V and J genes are TRBV14 and TRBJ2-1; tentative D call: TRBD2 (5 bases). This CDR3 region has 15 residues. Trimming shortened V by 1 base and J by 4 bases, and 11 bases separated the two germline ends. Germline CDR1 reads SGHDN; CDR2 reads FVKESK. CDR3 sequence reads: CASSQVGRRYNEQFF. CDR3 DNA sequence: TGTGCCAGCAGCCAAGTGGGAAGGAGGTACAATGAGCAGTTCTTC.

This clonotype was detected a few times. The rearrangement links TRBV3-1 to TRBJ1-6, with TRBD1 matching 8 bases. After removal of 4 bases from V and 11 bases from J, the junction contained 10 bases not matched to a gene. The CDR3 covers 15 residues. The germline CDR1 and CDR2 sequences are LGHDT and YNNKEL (reference sequence). CDR3 sequence reads: CASSPRTGRRAPLHF. The CDR3 DNA sequence: TGTGCCAGCAGCCCCCGGACAGGGAGGCGCGCACCCCTCCACTTT.

The V and J genes are TRBV5-4 and TRBJ1-3, with TRBD1 identical over 8 bases. V shed 4 bases, J shed 0 bases, and the junction held 6 bases outside the gene matches. The germline V gene encodes CDR1 SGHNT and CDR2 YYREEE (reference sequence). The CDR3 is made up of 16 amino acids. CDR3: CASSPRTGLSGNTIYF. The CDR3 bases are TGTGCCAGCAGCCCCCGGACAGGGCTCTCTGGAAACACCATATATTTT.

The chain is built from TRBV7-2 and TRBJ2-1; unclear D gene. The germline V and J ends were trimmed by 2 bases and 5 bases, with 7 bases remaining between them. The CDR3 totals 13 residues. Germline V gene data show CDR1 as SGHTA and CDR2 as FQGNSA. The CDR3 bases are TGTGCCAGCAGCTTATCCAGTAACAATGAGCAGTTCTTC. Translation gives CASSLSSNNEQFF.

V and J are TRBV6-2 or TRBV6-3 and TRBJ1-1; D gene ambiguous. V was pared by 0 bases and J by 9 bases, with 5 bases between. The length of the CDR3 is 11 residues. Germline V gene lookup returns CDR1 MNHEY and CDR2 SVGEGT. In DNA, the CDR3 is TGTGCCAGCAGTTACTCCCAGAAAGCTTTCTTT. Its translation is CASSYSQKAFF.

This clonotype turned up a few times. The rearrangement links TRBV2 to TRBJ2-1; 11 nucleotides match TRBD2. The CDR3 spans 19 residues. With 8 bases clipped from V and 0 bases from J, the junction kept 15 bases outside the gene matches. Germline V CDR1 and CDR2: SNHLY, FYNNEI. The CDR3 loop is CASHRTLAGAPSSYNEQFF. As DNA, the CDR3 is TGTGCCAGCCACAGGACACTAGCGGGGGCACCGAGCTCCTACAATGAGCAGTTCTTC.

In its sample, this clonotype was seen a few times. This rearrangement joins TRBV5-1 to TRBJ1-2, with D possibly matching TRBD1 (6 bases). The germline CDR1 and CDR2 sequences are SGHRS and YFSETQ. Trimming shortened V by 2 bases and J by 6 bases, and 11 bases separated the two germline ends. The CDR3 is made up of 13 amino acids. CDR3 region: CASSFRGRDGYTF. DNA of the CDR3: TGCGCCAGCAGCTTCAGGGGAAGGGATGGCTACACCTTC.

The genes are TRBV20-1 and TRBJ2-1; 9 nucleotides line up with TRBD1. This CDR3 has 15 residues. Germline V gives CDR1 DFQATT, CDR2 SNEGSKA (reference sequence). Trimming cost V 3 bases and J 5 bases; bases outside gene matches: 8. The CDR3 reads CSASVGTGPHNEQFF. In DNA, the CDR3 is TGCAGTGCTAGTGTCGGGACAGGGCCCCACAATGAGCAGTTCTTC.

Concerning this clonotype: The germline gene is not matched at one end of the junction; a read error may be the cause. This chain links TRBV7-2 with TRBJ2-3; 9 positions match TRBD2. Germline lookup yields CDR1 SGHTA and CDR2 FQGNSA. The CDR3 spans 16 residues. The CDR3 DNA reads as TGTGTCAGCAGCCCAACCGGGACTAGCTATTGGAATACGCAGTATTTT. Translated: CVSSPTGTSYWNTQYF. Drawing the rest from reference TRBV7-2 and TRBJ2-3, the complete variable domain is GAGVSQSPSNKVTEKGKDVELRCDPISGHTALYWYRQSLGQGLEFLIYFQGNSAPDKSGLPSDRFSAERTGGSVSTLTIQRTQQEDSAVYLCVSSPTGTSYWNTQYFGPGTRLTVL.

The rearrangement links TRBV20-1 to TRBJ2-4, with a weak D call TRBD2 (5 bases). This CDR3 region has 15 residues. In germline, CDR1 is DFQATT, CDR2 SNEGSKA (reference sequence). V was clipped by 1 base and J by 8 bases, with 18 bases between them. The DNA for the CDR3 is TGCAGTGCTAGAGCTCTGGTGCGTCCCGGGGACATTCAGTACTTC. This codes for CSARALVRPGDIQYF.

Only a few counts were recorded for this clonotype. This chain links TRBV3-1 with TRBJ2-3; tentative D call: TRBD1 (6 bases). Germline lookup yields CDR1 LGHDT and CDR2 YNNKEL (reference sequence). The V gene lost 1 base and the J gene lost 2 bases, with 16 bases spanning the gap. This CDR3 contains 17 residues. CDR3 coding DNA: TGTGCCAGCAGCCAAGGGCTAGTGGGGGCCCCCACAGATACGCAGTATTTT. This encodes CASSQGLVGAPTDTQYF.

This chain uses TRBV20-1 with TRBJ1-1; D is perhaps TRBD1 (5 bases). V lost 7 bases, J lost 3 bases, and 15 bases lay in between. Germline V gene sequence: CDR1 DFQATT, CDR2 SNEGSKA (reference sequence). The CDR3 contains 13 residues. CDR3: CSVSGRVDTEAFF. The CDR3 coding sequence is TGCAGTGTCTCGGGCAGGGTGGACACTGAAGCTTTCTTT.

This clonotype was recorded a few times. V and J are TRBV6-2 or TRBV6-3 and TRBJ2-1, with 7 bases lining up with TRBD2. The V gene end was trimmed by 8 bases and the J gene end by 2 bases; junction bases not matched to a gene: 18. The CDR3 is made up of 18 amino acids. Germline-derived CDR1 and CDR2 are MNHEY and SVGEGT. The CDR3 sequence is CASQYRQPSGTTYNEQFF. CDR3 nucleotide sequence: TGTGCCAGCCAATATAGGCAACCTAGCGGTACCACCTACAATGAGCAGTTCTTC.

As DNA, the CDR3 is TGTGCCAGCAGTTCCTCATTGAACACCGGGGAGCTGTTTTTT. Translated: CASSSSLNTGELFF. V gene TRBV6-2 or TRBV6-3 combines with J gene TRBJ2-2; D uncertain. Trimming removed 4 bases at V and 1 base at J, with 7 bases between. Per germline, CDR1 MNHEY and CDR2 SVGEGT. CDR3 size: 14 residues.

This chain links TRBV5-5 with TRBJ2-7, with D unresolved. CDR3 size: 12 residues. V was clipped by 0 bases and J by 4 bases, with 5 bases between them. Germline V gene lookup returns CDR1 SGHKS and CDR2 YYEKEE (reference sequence). This CDR3 is CASSLVLYEQYF. The CDR3 coding sequence is TGTGCCAGCAGCTTGGTGCTGTACGAGCAGTACTTC.